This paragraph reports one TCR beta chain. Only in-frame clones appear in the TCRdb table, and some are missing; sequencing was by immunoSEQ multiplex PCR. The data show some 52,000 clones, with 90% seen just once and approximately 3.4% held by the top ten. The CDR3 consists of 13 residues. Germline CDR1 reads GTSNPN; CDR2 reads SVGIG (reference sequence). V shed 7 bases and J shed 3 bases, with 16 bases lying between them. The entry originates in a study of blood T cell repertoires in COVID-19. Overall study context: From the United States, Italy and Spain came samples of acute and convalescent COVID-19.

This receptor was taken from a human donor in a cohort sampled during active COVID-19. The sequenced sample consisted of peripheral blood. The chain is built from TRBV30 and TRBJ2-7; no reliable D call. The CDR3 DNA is TGTGCCTCAAGGCCAACTACGGGCTACGAGCAGTACTTC. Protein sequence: CASRPTTGYEQYF.